The 11 T cell receptor beta chains below were found in one sample sequenced in a study of human T cells and chemical hapten exposure (dated by TCRdb to the early 2020s). The time point label here, explained by the study, means: pre-sensitization, week 0. The treatment or condition label, as the study defines it: therapeutic diphenylcyclopropenone sensitization with weekly scalp DPC. Libraries were built with RACE. TCRdb shows the sequencer as NextSeq 500. TCRdb ran its own pipeline on the public reads, namely fastp trimming at Q25 and MiXCR clone calling, and kept in-frame beta chains. CDR3 protein sequences are deduplicated, and each keeps its most common genes and DNA. The sample yields approximately 400,000 distinct CDR3 sequences; roughly 5.3% were counted once. The biggest ten clones account for just over 2.5% of the sample. Specimen: whole blood, collected in connection with sensitization to the hapten diphenylcyclopropenone (DPC). The receptors come from a woman between 45 and 60 years old with alopecia areata. Some clones in this sample may be carry-over from other donors' samples.

This clonotype was picked up a small number of times. The chain joins TRBV19 to TRBJ2-3; 7 nucleotides align to TRBD2. Germline trimming cut 5 bases from V and 4 bases from J; bases unmatched to any gene: 15. Germline V CDR1 and CDR2: LNHDA, SQIVND (reference sequence). CDR3 size: 17 residues. CDR3 in DNA: TGTGCCAGTAGTGTACCTAGAAGCGGGACCCTATCAGATACGCAGTATTTT. Its translation is CASSVPRSGTLSDTQYF.

This clonotype was seen ten or more times. The chain joins TRBV6-2 or TRBV6-3 to TRBJ2-3; the match to TRBD1 covers 7 bases. The length of the CDR3 is 16 residues. V dropped 3 bases and J dropped 2; count of bases not matched to a gene: 8. The V gene's germline CDR1 is MNHEY and CDR2 SVGEGT. Here the CDR3 reads CASSYDREWPTDTQYF. CDR3 nucleotide sequence: TGTGCCAGCAGTTATGACAGGGAGTGGCCCACAGATACGCAGTATTTT.

The CDR3 DNA reads as TGTGCCAGTAGTACGACAGGGGGCGGGTATCATCAGCCCCAGCATTTT. This gives the protein CASSTTGGGYHQPQHF. The rearrangement uses TRBV19 and TRBJ1-5; 10 bases match TRBD1. Trimming took 4 bases from V and 5 from J; bases not matched to a gene: 8. The germline gives CDR1 LNHDA, CDR2 SQIVND (reference sequence). The CDR3 is 16 residues long.

This clonotype has a handful of counts. V and J are TRBV15 and TRBJ2-1; possible D gene TRBD2, 6 bases. The germline CDR1 and CDR2 sequences are LNHNV and YYDKDF (reference sequence). V lost 0 bases to trimming and J lost 4 bases, with 10 bases between them. The CDR3 has 15 amino acids. CDR3 loop: CATSRDRAGYNEQFF. CDR3 DNA: TGTGCCACCAGCAGAGATCGTGCGGGGTACAATGAGCAGTTCTTC.

This chain joins TRBV20-1 and TRBJ1-2; D is uncertain. V lost 3 bases and J 3 bases, leaving 17 bases between the germline ends. Germline loops: CDR1 DFQATT, CDR2 SNEGSKA (reference sequence). The CDR3 contains 15 residues. The CDR3 sequence: CSARASPLQYYGYTF. CDR3 nucleotides: TGCAGTGCTAGGGCCTCCCCTCTCCAATACTATGGCTACACCTTC.

This clonotype has at least ten counts. The chain couples TRBV7-9 to TRBJ2-7; the D gene is possibly TRBD2 (6 bases). Germline values: CDR1 SEHNR, CDR2 FQNEAQ (reference sequence). The ends were cut back, 1 base at V and 13 bases at J, with 14 bases in the middle. CDR3 length: 12 residues. The CDR3 DNA reads as TGTGCCAGCAGCTTAGGGGCGGGACGGTTCTACTTC. This encodes CASSLGAGRFYF. Full variable domain (remainder filled in from reference TRBV7-9 and TRBJ2-7): DTGVSQNPRHKITKRGQNVTFRCDPISEHNRLYWYRQTLGQGPEFLTYFQNEAQLEKSRLLSDRFSAERPKGSFSTLEIQRTEQGDSAMYLCASSLGAGRFYFGPGTRLTVT.

This clonotype was picked up one time. Germline is not matched at one junction end, which may reflect a read error. This rearrangement joins TRBV5-1 to TRBJ1-1; no firm D call. The CDR3 contains 14 residues. Germline V gene data show CDR1 as SGHRS and CDR2 as YFSETQ. Here the CDR3 DNA reads TGCGCCAGCAGCTTGGAGGAGATGAACGCTGAAGCTTTCTTT. Translating gives CASSLEEMNAEAFF. The full variable domain, with the rest looked up from reference TRBV5-1 and TRBJ1-1, is KAGVTQTPRYLIKTRGQQVTLSCSPISGHRSVSWYQQTPGQGLQFLFEYFSETQRNKGNFPGRFSGRQFSNSRSEMNVSTLELGDSALYLCASSLEEMNAEAFFGQGTRLTVV.

At least ten counts were recorded for this clonotype. The CDR3 nucleotides are TGTGCCAGCAGCTTAAGCCAGTCCCCGAGCTCTGGGGCCAACGTCCTGACTTTC. It codes for CASSLSQSPSSGANVLTF. V and J are TRBV7-6 and TRBJ2-6; D is ambiguous. V was trimmed by 2 bases and J by 0 bases, leaving 14 bases between them. CDR3 size: 18 residues. CDR1 is SGHVS, CDR2 FNYEAQ, per germline.

This clonotype has just a few counts. V usage is TRBV10-3 and J usage is TRBJ2-1, with a possible D match to TRBD2 (5 bases). The CDR3 has 15 amino acids. Trimming left V 3 bases short and J 6 bases short, with 15 bases between. The germline V gene has CDR1 ENHRY and CDR2 SYGVKD. The CDR3 sequence: CAISERGPRVNEQFF. In DNA, the CDR3 is TGTGCCATCAGTGAAAGAGGGCCGAGGGTCAATGAGCAGTTCTTC.

The rearrangement joins TRBV5-6 to TRBJ2-7, with 7 bases that match TRBD1. CDR3 length: 15 residues. From germline, CDR1 is SGHDT and CDR2 YYEEEE. With V trimmed by 0 bases and J by 3 bases, 6 bases remained unmatched. Here the CDR3 reads CASSLAEGQDYEQYF. In DNA form, the CDR3 reads TGTGCCAGCAGCTTGGCCGAAGGACAGGACTACGAGCAGTACTTC.

This clonotype was recorded many times. The chain links TRBV7-2 to TRBJ2-3, with D possibly called TRBD1 or TRBD2 (5 bases each). The CDR3 contains 14 residues. The V end lost 7 bases, the J end lost 3 bases, and 14 bases lay between the germline ends. Germline assignment: CDR1 SGHTA and CDR2 FQGNSA. The CDR3: CASTTRGTTDTQYF. In DNA form, the CDR3 reads TGTGCCAGCACCACCCGGGGCACGACAGATACGCAGTATTTT.